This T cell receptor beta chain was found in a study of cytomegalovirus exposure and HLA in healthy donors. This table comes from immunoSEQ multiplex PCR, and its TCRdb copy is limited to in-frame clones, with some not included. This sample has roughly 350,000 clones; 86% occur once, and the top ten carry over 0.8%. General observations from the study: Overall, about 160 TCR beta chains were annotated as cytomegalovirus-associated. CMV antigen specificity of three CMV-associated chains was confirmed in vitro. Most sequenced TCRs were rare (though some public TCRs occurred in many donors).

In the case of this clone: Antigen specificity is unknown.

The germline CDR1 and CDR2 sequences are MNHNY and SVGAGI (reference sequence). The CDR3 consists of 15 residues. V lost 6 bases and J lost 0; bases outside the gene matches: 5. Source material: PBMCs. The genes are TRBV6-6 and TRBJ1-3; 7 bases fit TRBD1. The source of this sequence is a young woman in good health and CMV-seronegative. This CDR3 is CASRPEGASGNTIYF. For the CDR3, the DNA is TGTGCCAGCAGACCCGAGGGGGCCTCTGGAAACACCATATATTTT.